This T cell receptor (beta chain) was obtained from a study of CD8+CD57+ T cells in acquired aplastic anemia. In patients chosen for sequencing, flow cytometry had shown CD8+CD57+ cell expansion. The CDR3 totals 12 residues. Germline V CDR1 and CDR2: MDHEN, SYDVKM. Trimming took off 10 bases at V and 0 bases at J, with 7 bases between the two ends. This clonotype was seen only a few times. The template used for profiling TCR beta VDJ and CDR3 was genomic DNA. TCRdb redid the calling of the reads with MiXCR, one entry per CDR3 protein. The profile covers fewer than 200,000 distinct CDR3 sequences, with 48% appearing a single time and approximately 13% taken by the ten largest.

The source of this sequence is a human donor with aplastic anemia. The sample was sorted CD4+, CD8+, or CD8+CD57+ T cells (not recorded which) from PBMCs. The chain links TRBV28 to TRBJ1-3, with D possibly matching TRBD1 (5 bases). The CDR3 is CAIQGSGNTIYF. CDR3 DNA: TGTGCCATCCAGGGCTCTGGAAACACCATATATTTT.